The present T cell receptor beta chain was sequenced within a study of cytomegalovirus exposure and HLA in healthy donors. Study outcomes and limitations: It was taken for granted in presence/absence analyses that sequencing depth across donors was roughly uniform.

Amplification used 60 Vbeta primers and 13 Jbeta primers. Produced via immunoSEQ multiplex PCR; TCRdb's table is partial and in-frame only. The repertoire holds around 150,000 clones, with 60% to 80% as singletons. The germline CDR1 and CDR2 sequences are SGHDT and YYEEEE. This CDR3 has 16 amino acids. Trimming left V 4 bases short and J 2 bases short, with 16 bases between. As to this clone: Its antigen is currently unknown.

The specimen sequenced was PBMCs. The chain links TRBV5-6 to TRBJ2-1, with D possibly TRBD2 on 5 matching bases. The sequence came from a man aged 25-40 years in good health and CMV-seropositive. CDR3 sequence reads: CASSAGVGDTYNEQFF. DNA for the CDR3: TGTGCCAGCAGCGCTGGGGTCGGGGATACCTACAATGAGCAGTTCTTC. Together with reference TRBV5-6 and TRBJ2-1, the CDR3 gives the full variable domain: DAGVTQSPTHLIKTRGQQVTLRCSPKSGHDTVSWYQQALGQGPQFIFQYYEEEERQRGNFPDRFSGHQFPNYSSELNVNALLLGDSALYLCASSAGVGDTYNEQFFGPGTRLTVL.